This T cell receptor (beta chain) was captured in a study of cytomegalovirus exposure and HLA in healthy donors. Study background: The 600 to 800 first-cohort repertoires shared a platform with the approximately 110 validation repertoires, as reported in a later analysis. Notes on the study in general: Generally TCR sequences proved uncommon, though certain public TCRs appeared in numerous donors. In vitro data verified a few CMV-associated chains as specific for CMV antigens. Some 150 TCR beta chains were listed as cytomegalovirus-associated.

The protocol was immunoSEQ multiplex PCR, while the TCRdb copy is restricted to in-frame clones and leaves out a portion. The sample shows about 78,000 clones, 90% to 96% of them seen only once. Germline V CDR1 and CDR2: MNHEY, SVGAGI. After removal of 6 bases from V and 2 bases from J, the junction contained 5 bases not matched to a gene. This CDR3 has 14 amino acids. Of note for this clone: Its cognate antigen is unknown.

The clonotype originates from a man aged 18 to 35 in good health and CMV-seropositive. The V gene is TRBV6-5, the J gene TRBJ1-1; 8 positions agree with TRBD1. Material for sequencing was PBMCs. This chain's CDR3 is CASRLDRGNTEAFF. The CDR3 coding sequence is TGTGCCAGCAGATTAGACAGGGGAAACACTGAAGCTTTCTTT.